This T cell receptor (beta chain) was observed in a study of cytomegalovirus exposure and HLA in healthy donors. Primers: 60 Vbeta forward and 13 Jbeta reverse. The method was immunoSEQ multiplex PCR; TCRdb's version includes in-frame clones alone and lacks a portion of them. Among 150,000 to 200,000 clones listed, around three quarters were seen once. The donors comprised healthy bone marrow donors. Trimming cost V 10 bases and J 0 bases; bases outside gene matches: 11. Germline V CDR1 and CDR2: ENHRY, SYGVKD. The CDR3 covers 15 residues. This clone showed up just a few times. Sample: PBMCs. The receptor was derived from a middle-aged woman in good health and CMV-seronegative. The V gene is TRBV10-3, the J gene TRBJ1-1; 7 bases map to TRBD1. The DNA for the CDR3 is TGTGCCACCCGACAGGGAATAATCATGAACACTGAAGCTTTCTTT. Its translation is CATRQGIIMNTEAFF.